This entry features one T cell receptor (beta chain) sequence. Its antigen is not known. This sample is drawn from a study of identical twins. Study-wide points: The study drew conclusions from cross-sectional statistical analysis, not from following the same donors.

TCRdb reprocessed the 5' RACE reads with MiXCR, giving one entry per CDR3 protein. The table records a few hundred thousand distinct CDR3 sequences, about 16% of them present only once. Germline CDR1 and CDR2: MGHRA and YSYEKL. Between the trimmed V and J ends, which lost 0 bases and 6 bases, there was a span of 20 bases. The CDR3 spans 18 residues. This same sample was also taken into another study, of yellow fever vaccine responses in identical twins.

Material for sequencing was CD4+ T cells sorted from blood. The TCR was taken from a woman aged 18-29 years in good health. The chain combines TRBV4-1 with TRBJ2-2; D may be TRBD2 (6 bases). CDR3 protein: CASSQDWVGGLRAGELFF. CDR3 DNA sequence: TGCGCCAGCAGCCAAGATTGGGTTGGGGGACTCCGAGCCGGGGAGCTGTTTTTT.